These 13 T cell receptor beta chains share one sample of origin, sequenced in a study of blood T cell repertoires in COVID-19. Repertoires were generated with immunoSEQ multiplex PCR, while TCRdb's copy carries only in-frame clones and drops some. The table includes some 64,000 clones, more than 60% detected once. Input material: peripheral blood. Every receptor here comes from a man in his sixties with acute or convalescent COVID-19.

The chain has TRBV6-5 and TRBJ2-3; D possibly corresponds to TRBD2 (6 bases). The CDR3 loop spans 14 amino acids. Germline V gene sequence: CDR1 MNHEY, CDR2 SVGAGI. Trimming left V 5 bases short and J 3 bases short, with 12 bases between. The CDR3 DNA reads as TGTGCCAGCAGTCGGGACTCCCCGACAGATACGCAGTATTTT. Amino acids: CASSRDSPTDTQYF.

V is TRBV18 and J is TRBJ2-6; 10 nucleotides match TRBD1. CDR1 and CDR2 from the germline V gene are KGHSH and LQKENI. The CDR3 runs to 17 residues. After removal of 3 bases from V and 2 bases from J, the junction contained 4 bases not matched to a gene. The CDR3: CASSPGTGATGANVLTF. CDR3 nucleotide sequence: TGTGCCAGCTCACCCGGGACAGGGGCGACTGGGGCCAACGTCCTGACTTTC.

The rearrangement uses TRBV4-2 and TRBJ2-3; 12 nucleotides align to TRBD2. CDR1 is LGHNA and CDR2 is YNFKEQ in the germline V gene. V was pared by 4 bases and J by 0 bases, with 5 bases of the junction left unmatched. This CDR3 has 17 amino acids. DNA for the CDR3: TGTGCCAGCAGCCGGTGGACTAGCGGGACCAGCACAGATACGCAGTATTTT. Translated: CASSRWTSGTSTDTQYF.

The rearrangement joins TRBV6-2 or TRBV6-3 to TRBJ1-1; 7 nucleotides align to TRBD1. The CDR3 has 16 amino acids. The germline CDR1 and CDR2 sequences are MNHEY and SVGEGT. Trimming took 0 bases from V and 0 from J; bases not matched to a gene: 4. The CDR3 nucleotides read TGTGCCAGCAGTTACTCGGGACAGACAATGAACACTGAAGCTTTCTTT. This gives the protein CASSYSGQTMNTEAFF.

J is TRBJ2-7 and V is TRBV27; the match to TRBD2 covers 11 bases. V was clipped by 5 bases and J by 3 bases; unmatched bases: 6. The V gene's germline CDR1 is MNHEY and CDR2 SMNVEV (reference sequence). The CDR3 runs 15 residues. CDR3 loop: CASSLAGGLLYEQYF. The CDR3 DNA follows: TGTGCCAGCAGTCTAGCGGGGGGACTCCTCTACGAGCAGTACTTC.

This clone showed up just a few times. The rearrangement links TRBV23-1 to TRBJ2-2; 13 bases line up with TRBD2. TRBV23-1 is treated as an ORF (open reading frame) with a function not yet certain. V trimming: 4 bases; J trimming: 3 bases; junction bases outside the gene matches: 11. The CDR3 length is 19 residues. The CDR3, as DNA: TGCGCCAGCAGTCCCACGAGGACTAGCGGGAGAAGGGACACCGGGGAGCTGTTTTTT. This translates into CASSPTRTSGRRDTGELFF.

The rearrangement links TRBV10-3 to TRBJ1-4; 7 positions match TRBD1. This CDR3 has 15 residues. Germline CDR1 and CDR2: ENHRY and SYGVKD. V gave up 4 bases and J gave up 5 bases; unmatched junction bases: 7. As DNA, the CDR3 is TGTGCCATCAGTGCCGGACAGGTTCAAAATGAAAAACTGTTTTTT. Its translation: CAISAGQVQNEKLFF.

This CDR3 is CASSHRREETQYF. CDR3 nucleotides: TGTGCCAGCAGCCATCGGAGGGAAGAGACCCAGTACTTC. V is TRBV14 and J is TRBJ2-5, with a tentative D call TRBD2 (6 bases). Germline loops: CDR1 SGHDN, CDR2 FVKESK. CDR3 length: 13 amino acids. The V end lost 3 bases, the J end lost 3 bases, and 8 bases lay between the germline ends.

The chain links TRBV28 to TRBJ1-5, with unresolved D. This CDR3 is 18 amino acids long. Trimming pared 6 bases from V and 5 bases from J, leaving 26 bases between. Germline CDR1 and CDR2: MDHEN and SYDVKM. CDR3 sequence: CASSRNPPWGETDQPQHF. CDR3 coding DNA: TGTGCCAGCAGCCGAAACCCCCCCTGGGGAGAGACGGATCAGCCCCAGCATTTT.

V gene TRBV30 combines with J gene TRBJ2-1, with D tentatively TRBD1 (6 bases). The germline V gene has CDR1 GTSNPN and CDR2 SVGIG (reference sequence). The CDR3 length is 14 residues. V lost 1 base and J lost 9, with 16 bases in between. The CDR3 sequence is CAWSGAGALGEQFF. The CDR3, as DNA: TGTGCCTGGAGTGGGGCAGGGGCTCTAGGTGAGCAGTTCTTC.

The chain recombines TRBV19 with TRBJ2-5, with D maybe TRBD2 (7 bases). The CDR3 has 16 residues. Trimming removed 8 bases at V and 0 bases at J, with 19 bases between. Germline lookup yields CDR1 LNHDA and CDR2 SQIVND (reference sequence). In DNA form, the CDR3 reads TGTGCCAGTCGCCCGGACGGGGGGCCGTACCAAGAGACCCAGTACTTC. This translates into CASRPDGGPYQETQYF. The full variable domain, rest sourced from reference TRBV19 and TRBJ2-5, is DGGITQSPKYLFRKEGQNVTLSCEQNLNHDAMYWYRQDPGQGLRLIYYSQIVNDFQKGDIAEGYSVSREKKESFPLTVTSAQKNPTAFYLCASRPDGGPYQETQYFGPGTRLLVL.

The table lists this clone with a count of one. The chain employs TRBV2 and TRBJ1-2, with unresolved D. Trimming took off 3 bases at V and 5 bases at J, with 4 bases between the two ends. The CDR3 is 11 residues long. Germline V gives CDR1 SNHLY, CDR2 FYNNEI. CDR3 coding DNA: TGTGCCAGCAGTGACCGGTATGGCTACACCTTC. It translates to CASSDRYGYTF.

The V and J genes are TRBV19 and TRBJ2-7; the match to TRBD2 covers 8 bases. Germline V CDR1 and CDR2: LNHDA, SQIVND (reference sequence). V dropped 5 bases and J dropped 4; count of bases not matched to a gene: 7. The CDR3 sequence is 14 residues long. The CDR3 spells CASSPGTRRYEQYF. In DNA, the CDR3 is TGTGCCAGTAGTCCGGGGACTAGAAGGTACGAGCAGTACTTC.